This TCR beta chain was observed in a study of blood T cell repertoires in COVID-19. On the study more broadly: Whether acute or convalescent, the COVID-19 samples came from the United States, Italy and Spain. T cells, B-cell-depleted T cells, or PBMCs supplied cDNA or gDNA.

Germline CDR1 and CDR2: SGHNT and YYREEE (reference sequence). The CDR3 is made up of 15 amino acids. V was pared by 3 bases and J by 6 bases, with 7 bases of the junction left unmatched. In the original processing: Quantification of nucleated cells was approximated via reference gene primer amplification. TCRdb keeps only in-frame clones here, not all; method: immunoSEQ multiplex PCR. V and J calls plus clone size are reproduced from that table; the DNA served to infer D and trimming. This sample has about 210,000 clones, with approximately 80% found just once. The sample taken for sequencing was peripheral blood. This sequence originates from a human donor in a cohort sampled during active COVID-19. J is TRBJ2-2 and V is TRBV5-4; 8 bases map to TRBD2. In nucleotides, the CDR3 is TGTGCCAGCAGCTCCGGGACTAGGAGTTCCGGGGAGCTGTTTTTT. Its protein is CASSSGTRSSGELFF. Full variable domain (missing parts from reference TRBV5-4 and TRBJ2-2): ETGVTQSPTHLIKTRGQQVTLRCSSQSGHNTVSWYQQALGQGPQFIFQYYREEENGRGNFPPRFSGLQFPNYSSELNVNALELDDSALYLCASSSGTRSSGELFFGEGSRLTVL.